These T cell receptor beta chains were read from a single sample in a study of T cells in Graves' hyperthyroidism and ophthalmopathy. TCRdb itself ran the multiplex PCR reads through MiXCR, one entry per CDR3 protein. The data contain around 350,000 distinct CDR3 sequences, about 17% of them singletons. The sequenced sample was blood. These receptors all stem from a young woman with Graves' hyperthyroidism that later progressed to Graves' ophthalmopathy. Both conserved end residues are part of each CDR3. Fields, in order: V gene, J gene, clone size, D gene, CDR3 DNA, CDR3 protein. The D gene is left open where the match is weak. A clone size is listed for some rows: how often the clone was seen (once, few, many), or a class if it is expanded.

TRBV20-1	TRBJ1-2	many	NA	TGCAGTGCTAGACCGTTACACCAGGGTAACTATGGCTACACCTTC	CSARPLHQGNYGYTF
TRBV30	TRBJ2-1	many	NA	TGTGCCTGGGGACTTAGCTCCTACAATGAGCAGTTCTTC	CAWGLSSYNEQFF
TRBV5-1	TRBJ1-1	many	NA	TGCGCCAGCAGTTCACAGGGTAGTAACACTGAAGCTTTCTTT	CASSSQGSNTEAFF
TRBV7-9	TRBJ2-3	NA	NA	TGTGCCAGCAGTTTGACCTTTATGGATACGCAGTATTTT	CASSLTFMDTQYF
TRBV19	TRBJ2-1	NA	NA	TGTGCCAGTTCTTACATGGACGGGGTCCGGGAGCAGTTCTTC	CASSYMDGVREQFF
TRBV20-1	TRBJ1-2	many	NA	TGCAGTGCTAGAGCCCCCGTTAACGGATCTAACTATGGCTACACCTTC	CSARAPVNGSNYGYTF
TRBV12-3/TRBV12-4	TRBJ2-7	many	NA	TGTGCCAGCAGTACCCGACAGGCGGGAGAGCAGTACTTC	CASSTRQAGEQYF
TRBV7-2	TRBJ2-1	NA	NA	TGTGCCAGCAGCCCAACTAGCTACAATGAGCAGTTCTTC	CASSPTSYNEQFF
TRBV10-2	TRBJ2-3	NA	NA	TGCGCCAGCGATTGGATCGGGGTATCCGATACGCAGTATTTT	CASDWIGVSDTQYF
TRBV20-1	TRBJ1-5	NA	NA	TGCAGTGCGTACCCGTTGGACAGCAGACAGGATCAGCCCCAGCATTTT	CSAYPLDSRQDQPQHF
TRBV4-1	TRBJ2-3	NA	TRBD1	TGCGCCAGCAGCCCAAGACCCCGGACAGGGGAAAAAGCCTACGTCGCGCAGTATTTT	CASSPRPRTGEKAYVAQYF
TRBV9	TRBJ2-1	NA	NA	TGTGCCAGCAGCGTAGAAAAGGGATCCTACAATGAGCAGTTCTTC	CASSVEKGSYNEQFF
TRBV12-3/TRBV12-4	TRBJ1-1	many	NA	TGTGCCAGCAGTTTCCATACGGGAACTGAAGCTTTCTTT	CASSFHTGTEAFF
TRBV6-6	TRBJ1-5	NA	TRBD1	TGTGCCAGCAGTTACTCGACCAACAGGGGGCTCGGTAGCAATCAGCCCCAGCATTTT	CASSYSTNRGLGSNQPQHF
TRBV2	TRBJ2-1	once	TRBD2	TGTGCCAGCAGTGATAGAGGTGGACTAGCGGGAGACAATGAGCAGTTCTTC	CASSDRGGLAGDNEQFF
TRBV7-2	TRBJ2-1	NA	NA	TGTGCCAGCAGCGGGGCGGGGTTCTACAATGAGCAGTTCTTC	CASSGAGFYNEQFF
TRBV5-1	TRBJ2-7	NA	NA	TGCGCCAGCAGCTTGGTAGATCCCTACGAGCAGTACTTC	CASSLVDPYEQYF
TRBV11-2	TRBJ1-2	once	NA	TGTGCCAGCAGCTTAGATCCCGGCCCGAGCTATGGCTACACCTTC	CASSLDPGPSYGYTF
TRBV28	TRBJ1-6	many	NA	TGTGCCAGCAGTTTATGGTTGGCAGAGAATTCACCCCTCCACTTT	CASSLWLAENSPLHF